This TCR beta chain was found in a study of T cells after yellow fever vaccination. MiXCR, applied by TCRdb to the 5' RACE reads, yields one record per CDR3 protein. The table has hundreds of thousands of distinct CDR3 sequences, roughly 8.7% seen once. Germline V gives CDR1 ENHRY, CDR2 SYGVKD. The CDR3 has 11 residues. V lost 7 bases and J lost 0, with 1 base in between. The specimen was PBMCs, collected on the day of the first yellow fever vaccination. The gene calls are TRBV10-3 and TRBJ2-1, with no clear D. This clonotype was obtained from a man younger than 30 who received the YFV17D yellow fever vaccine. The CDR3 loop reads CAITSYNEQFF. CDR3 DNA: TGTGCCATCACCTCCTACAATGAGCAGTTCTTC.